The 9 T cell receptor beta chains presented below share a single source sample, sequenced in a study of shared clonotypes between healthy human individuals. Produced via immunoSEQ multiplex PCR; TCRdb's table is partial and in-frame only. The data hold about 1 million clones, with around four fifths observed a single time. The source material was memory CD4+ T cells sorted from blood. Stated subset: CD45RA-negative fraction. The receptors were sampled from a man in his late teens or twenties in good health.

The chain is built from TRBV6-5 and TRBJ2-2, with no clear D. The CDR3 loop spans 15 amino acids. Between the trimmed V and J ends, which lost 2 bases and 4 bases, there was a span of 11 bases. Germline assignment: CDR1 MNHEY and CDR2 SVGAGI. For the CDR3, the DNA is TGTGCCAGCAGTTACGGGCAGGTACTCACCGGGGAGCTGTTTTTT. Amino acids: CASSYGQVLTGELFF.

This chain's CDR3 is CASSKDSGGFNEQFF. CDR3 DNA sequence: TGTGCCAGCAGCAAAGATAGCGGGGGTTTCAATGAGCAGTTCTTC. The genes are TRBV9 and TRBJ2-1; 9 bases map to TRBD2. The CDR3 is made up of 15 amino acids. V lost 4 bases and J lost 6; bases outside the gene matches: 8. Germline lookup yields CDR1 SGDLS and CDR2 YYNGEE. Filled out from reference TRBV9 and TRBJ2-1, the complete variable domain reads DSGVTQTPKHLITATGQRVTLRCSPRSGDLSVYWYQQSLDQGLQFLIQYYNGEERAKGNILERFSAQQFPDLHSELNLSSLELGDSALYFCASSKDSGGFNEQFFGPGTRLTVL.

Comments on this clone: The junction shows a germline mismatch at one end, possibly a read error. The chain links TRBV28 to TRBJ2-5; D tentatively reads TRBD1 or TRBD2 (5 bases each). The CDR3 consists of 13 residues. Germline V gene data show CDR1 as MDHEN and CDR2 as SYDVKM. The CDR3 sequence is CATSGGRFETQYF. As DNA, the CDR3 is TGTGCCACCAGTGGGGGAAGGTTTGAGACCCAGTACTTC.

The rearrangement uses TRBV10-2 and TRBJ2-3; 13 nucleotides line up with TRBD2. Germline V gene sequence: CDR1 WSHSY, CDR2 SAAADI. The length of the CDR3 is 15 residues. Trimming removed 6 bases from V and 6 bases from J; junction bases left unmatched: 6. This CDR3 is CASRLGLAGPDTQYF. CDR3 bases: TGCGCCAGCAGATTGGGACTAGCGGGGCCCGATACGCAGTATTTT.

This CDR3 reads CASSLAGETGNTIYF. As DNA, the CDR3 is TGTGCCAGCAGTTTGGCCGGAGAAACTGGAAACACCATATATTTT. V gene TRBV27 combines with J gene TRBJ1-3; D ambiguous. This CDR3 has 15 amino acids. Per germline, CDR1 MNHEY and CDR2 SMNVEV (reference sequence). The V gene lost 3 bases and the J gene lost 2 bases, with 11 bases spanning the gap.

The gene calls are TRBV30 and TRBJ2-1; 7 bases line up with TRBD1. There are 11 residues in the CDR3. Germline CDR1 reads GTSNPN; CDR2 reads SVGIG (reference sequence). V gave up 1 base and J gave up 9 bases; unmatched junction bases: 0. The CDR3 loop is CAWSAGGEQFF. CDR3 DNA: TGTGCCTGGAGTGCAGGGGGTGAGCAGTTCTTC.

V is TRBV4-1 and J is TRBJ2-7; no definite D call. V dropped 2 bases and J dropped 4 bases, with 9 bases sitting between them. This CDR3 comprises 13 residues. From germline, CDR1 is MGHRA and CDR2 YSYEKL. DNA for the CDR3: TGCGCCAGCAGCCAAACGGACCATTACGAGCAGTACTTC. It codes for CASSQTDHYEQYF.

This clone turned up a few times. This sequence joins TRBV6-5 and TRBJ1-1, with unresolved D. Germline V gene data show CDR1 as MNHEY and CDR2 as SVGAGI. Trimming stripped 9 bases from V and 0 bases from J, with 11 bases between. The CDR3 is made up of 13 amino acids. CDR3 amino acids: CASEDGVNTEAFF. For the CDR3, the DNA is TGTGCCAGTGAGGACGGCGTGAACACTGAAGCTTTCTTT.

CDR3 protein: CASSLSVRAGGSYEQYF. CDR3 DNA sequence: TGCGCCAGCAGCTTGTCCGTAAGGGCCGGAGGGTCCTACGAGCAGTACTTC. J is TRBJ2-7 and V is TRBV5-1, with D perhaps matching TRBD2 (6 bases). CDR1 is SGHRS and CDR2 is YFSETQ in the germline V gene. The V and J ends lost 1 base and 1 base respectively, with 18 bases between them. This CDR3 is built from 17 residues.